This TCR beta chain was recovered during a study of OX40 agonist ivuxolimab in advanced cancers. Study-wide context: A mean age of around 66 years, range roughly 20 to 90, was recorded, and roughly 80% were male. Prior anti-PD-1, anti-PD-L1 or anti-CTLA-4 therapy did not bar entry, and about 38% had some.

This table comes from immunoSEQ multiplex PCR, and its TCRdb copy is limited to in-frame clones, with some not included. This table holds 35,000 or so clones, roughly nine tenths found once. Per germline, CDR1 MNHEY and CDR2 SMNVEV (reference sequence). Trimming shortened V by 6 bases and J by 2 bases, and 8 bases separated the two germline ends. The CDR3 has 13 amino acids. The chain joins TRBV27 to TRBJ1-3; D unclear. This clonotype was obtained from an adult with an advanced solid tumor such as melanoma, head and neck, liver or kidney cancer. Sequencing used CD4+ or CD8+ T cells sorted from blood, obtained in a trial of the OX40 agonist ivuxolimab. The CDR3 nucleotides are TGTGCCAGCAGCTCAATGACTGGAAACACCATATATTTT. Amino acids: CASSSMTGNTIYF.